These 24 T cell receptor beta chains came from one sample sequenced in a study of PD-L1 blockade in urothelial cancer. Indicated time point: peripheral blood 6 weeks after treatment start. The data were produced by immunoSEQ multiplex PCR, yet TCRdb's version contains in-frame clones alone and is incomplete. This sample has 100,000 to 150,000 clones, with around 88% found just once. Sequenced material: PBMCs, taken around atezolizumab (anti-PD-L1) treatment. The receptors stem from a man aged 45-65 years with urothelial cancer.

This clone was recorded once. This chain links TRBV2 with TRBJ1-4, with 9 bases fitting TRBD1. CDR1 and CDR2 (germline): SNHLY, FYNNEI. This CDR3 is 17 amino acids long. J was trimmed by 0 bases and V by 3 bases; bases with no gene match: 5. Written as DNA, the CDR3 is TGTGCCAGCAGTGAGACAGGGGGAATTACAACTAATGAAAAACTGTTTTTT. As protein: CASSETGGITTNEKLFF.

CDR3: CASRKLGRSYNSPLHF. CDR3 coding DNA: TGTGCCAGCAGAAAACTAGGGAGATCCTATAATTCACCCCTCCACTTT. The rearrangement uses TRBV27 and TRBJ1-6, with D unresolved. Trimming shortened V by 6 bases and J by 1 base, and 13 bases separated the two germline ends. The CDR3 covers 16 residues. Germline loops: CDR1 MNHEY, CDR2 SMNVEV (reference sequence).

The gene calls are TRBV28 and TRBJ1-1; D unresolved. Trimming removed 2 bases from V and 10 bases from J, with 11 bases in between. The CDR3 is made up of 12 amino acids. The germline CDR1 and CDR2 sequences are MDHEN and SYDVKM. CDR3 in amino acids: CASSLETPGAFF. The CDR3 nucleotides read TGTGCCAGCAGTTTAGAAACCCCAGGAGCTTTCTTT.

This clone was detected only a few times. The chain uses TRBV11-2 and TRBJ1-6; 11 bases are a match to TRBD1. With V trimmed by 5 bases and J by 9 bases, 18 bases remained unmatched. Germline V gene lookup returns CDR1 SGHAT and CDR2 FQNNGV. The CDR3 has 19 amino acids. The CDR3 nucleotides read TGTGCCAGCAGCCTACGATACGTACGGACAGGGGGCCGGGGTTCACCCCTCCACTTT. This encodes CASSLRYVRTGGRGSPLHF.

V and J are TRBV18 and TRBJ1-3; TRBD1 is a possible D gene (6 bases). V was cut by 3 bases and J by 8 bases, with 14 bases left in between. This CDR3 has 14 residues. CDR1 is KGHSH, CDR2 LQKENI, per germline. The CDR3 DNA follows: TGTGCCAGCTCACCCCGGGACACCGGTGACACCATATATTTT. This encodes CASSPRDTGDTIYF.

V gene TRBV6-1 combines with J gene TRBJ1-5; 7 bases fit TRBD1. V shed 6 bases, J shed 2 bases, and the junction held 7 bases outside the gene matches. The germline V gene encodes CDR1 MNHNS and CDR2 SASEGT. The CDR3 runs to 15 residues. CDR3 sequence reads: CASRADRARNQPQHF. The DNA for the CDR3 is TGTGCCAGCAGGGCCGACAGGGCTCGCAATCAGCCCCAGCATTTT.

This clone appeared once. Here the CDR3 reads CSVGVTGAPYEQYF. The CDR3 DNA follows: TGCAGCGTTGGGGTGACAGGGGCCCCGTACGAGCAGTACTTC. This chain uses TRBV29-1 with TRBJ2-7, with 8 bases matching TRBD1. The CDR3 consists of 14 residues. Germline trimming cut 4 bases from V and 4 bases from J; bases unmatched to any gene: 9. Germline V lookup: CDR1 SQVTM, CDR2 ANQGSEA.

The V call is TRBV5-4, the J call TRBJ2-7, with 8 bases identical to TRBD2. Germline assignment: CDR1 SGHNT and CDR2 YYREEE (reference sequence). Losses at the gene ends were 4 bases for V and 3 bases for J; bases not matched to a gene: 9. The CDR3 consists of 15 residues. For the CDR3, the DNA is TGTGCCAGCAGCCCCAGGAGCGGGAGAAACTACGAGCAGTACTTC. It yields the protein CASSPRSGRNYEQYF.

The chain employs TRBV11-2 and TRBJ2-3, with D possibly being TRBD2 (6 bases). This CDR3 contains 14 residues. Germline CDR1 and CDR2: SGHAT and FQNNGV. Trimming shortened V by 5 bases and J by 0 bases, and 9 bases separated the two germline ends. This CDR3 reads CASSPGTSTDTQYF. CDR3 bases: TGTGCCAGCAGCCCGGGGACTAGCACAGATACGCAGTATTTT.

The CDR3: CASSLRIASAPQYF. CDR3 DNA: TGTGCCAGCAGTTTAAGGATAGCGTCCGCCCCGCAGTACTTC. The chain recombines TRBV28 with TRBJ2-7, with D perhaps TRBD2 (5 bases). This CDR3 spans 14 amino acids. Trimming cost V 2 bases and J 9 bases, with 17 bases left between them. The germline gives CDR1 MDHEN, CDR2 SYDVKM.

This clone was observed a single time. V gene TRBV19 combines with J gene TRBJ2-3, with 12 bases that match TRBD2. The CDR3 sequence is 16 residues long. CDR1 is LNHDA and CDR2 is SQIVND in the germline V gene (reference sequence). V shed 8 bases and J 0 bases; nucleotides not matched to a gene: 6. In DNA, the CDR3 is TGTGCCAGTTCTCCTAGCGGGAGGGTTAGCACAGATACGCAGTATTTT. Translated: CASSPSGRVSTDTQYF. Filled out from reference TRBV19 and TRBJ2-3, the complete variable domain reads DGGITQSPKYLFRKEGQNVTLSCEQNLNHDAMYWYRQDPGQGLRLIYYSQIVNDFQKGDIAEGYSVSREKKESFPLTVTSAQKNPTAFYLCASSPSGRVSTDTQYFGPGTRLTVL.

The rearrangement links TRBV5-6 to TRBJ2-1; 10 bases line up with TRBD2. CDR1 is SGHDT and CDR2 is YYEEEE in the germline V gene. The CDR3 is 16 amino acids. V lost 0 bases, J lost 6 bases, and 6 bases stayed unmatched. The DNA of the CDR3 is TGTGCCAGCAGCTTGGGATTACTAGCGGGAAGCAATGAGCAGTTCTTC. Amino acids: CASSLGLLAGSNEQFF.

This clone showed up just once. The chain recombines TRBV11-2 with TRBJ2-1; possibly TRBD1 for D (5 bases). Germline-derived CDR1 and CDR2 are SGHAT and FQNNGV. The CDR3 totals 15 residues. The ends were cut back, 5 bases at V and 9 bases at J, with 20 bases in the middle. CDR3 protein: CASSPSLGVRGEQFF. The CDR3 DNA follows: TGTGCCAGCAGCCCTTCCTTAGGGGTACGAGGTGAGCAGTTCTTC. Full variable domain (outside the CDR3, taken from reference TRBV11-2 and TRBJ2-1): EAGVAQSPRYKIIEKRQSVAFWCNPISGHATLYWYQQILGQGPKLLIQFQNNGVVDDSQLPKDRFSAERLKGVDSTLKIQPAKLEDSAVYLCASSPSLGVRGEQFFGPGTRLTVL.

V gene TRBV30 combines with J gene TRBJ2-1, with 7 bases aligning to TRBD2. The CDR3 contains 14 residues. The germline gives CDR1 GTSNPN, CDR2 SVGIG (reference sequence). Trimming cost V 1 base and J 7 bases; bases outside gene matches: 7. CDR3 sequence: CAWSGGGSTNEQFF. In DNA, the CDR3 is TGTGCCTGGAGTGGCGGCGGGAGCACTAATGAGCAGTTCTTC.

The genes are TRBV9 and TRBJ1-3; TRBD1 matches 7 bases. The CDR3 sequence is 16 residues long. The germline V gene has CDR1 SGDLS and CDR2 YYNGEE. With 4 bases clipped from V and 1 base from J, the junction kept 8 bases outside the gene matches. CDR3 sequence reads: CASSIRQGGSGNTIYF. Here the CDR3 DNA reads TGTGCCAGCAGCATTAGACAGGGTGGTTCTGGAAACACCATATATTTT.

This chain joins TRBV10-3 and TRBJ2-5; D is undetermined. This CDR3 region has 13 residues. V lost 2 bases, J lost 4 bases, and 8 bases lay in between. Germline V gene lookup returns CDR1 ENHRY and CDR2 SYGVKD. Here the CDR3 reads CAISELARETQYF. The CDR3 DNA follows: TGTGCCATCAGTGAGCTCGCGCGAGAGACCCAGTACTTC.

V is TRBV19 and J is TRBJ2-1, with D tentatively TRBD2 (5 bases). CDR3 length equals 15 residues. Germline-derived CDR1 and CDR2 are LNHDA and SQIVND (reference sequence). With 3 bases removed from V and 4 bases from J, the gap between germline ends came to 13 bases. Written as DNA, the CDR3 is TGTGCCAGTAGTATTTTGCTAGCTGGTTACAATGAGCAGTTCTTC. Its protein is CASSILLAGYNEQFF.

This rearrangement joins TRBV7-9 to TRBJ2-3, with D maybe TRBD1 (6 bases). Germline CDR1 SEHNR, CDR2 FQNEAQ (reference sequence). V was clipped by 5 bases and J by 1 base, with 10 bases between them. The CDR3 sequence is 14 residues long. The CDR3 protein is CASSLGTRTDTQYF. The CDR3 DNA is TGTGCCAGCAGCCTTGGGACACGCACAGATACGCAGTATTTT. Combining the CDR3 with reference TRBV7-9 and TRBJ2-3 gives the whole variable domain DTGVSQNPRHKITKRGQNVTFRCDPISEHNRLYWYRQTLGQGPEFLTYFQNEAQLEKSRLLSDRFSAERPKGSFSTLEIQRTEQGDSAMYLCASSLGTRTDTQYFGPGTRLTVL.

The chain has TRBV18 and TRBJ2-5; no firm D call. Per germline, CDR1 KGHSH and CDR2 LQKENI. This CDR3 comprises 13 residues. V lost 4 bases, J lost 3 bases, and 9 bases lay in between. The CDR3 bases are TGTGCCAGCTCACGGCCCGCGGAAGAGACCCAGTACTTC. Encoded protein: CASSRPAEETQYF. Full variable domain (rest looked up from reference TRBV18 and TRBJ2-5): NAGVMQNPRHLVRRRGQEARLRCSPMKGHSHVYWYRQLPEEGLKFMVYLQKENIIDESGMPKERFSAEFPKEGPSILRIQQVVRGDSAAYFCASSRPAEETQYFGPGTRLLVL.

The sample holds one count of this clone. CDR3 sequence reads: CASSTGSTEAFF. CDR3 nucleotide sequence: TGTGCCAGCTCAACAGGGAGTACTGAAGCTTTCTTT. The chain links TRBV18 to TRBJ1-1, with D maybe TRBD1 (6 bases). Per the germline V gene, CDR1 is KGHSH and CDR2 is LQKENI. The ends were cut back, 5 bases at V and 5 bases at J, with 9 bases in the middle. This CDR3 is built from 12 residues.

This chain links TRBV4-1 with TRBJ2-7; 7 bases match TRBD2. The CDR3 has 13 amino acids. Germline V gene lookup returns CDR1 MGHRA and CDR2 YSYEKL. After removal of 5 bases from V and 6 bases from J, the junction contained 7 bases not matched to a gene. CDR3 sequence reads: CASSFSREGEQYF. CDR3 coding DNA: TGCGCCAGCAGCTTTTCGAGGGAGGGCGAGCAGTACTTC.

The chain employs TRBV27 and TRBJ1-2, with 8 positions matching TRBD1. The CDR3 consists of 12 residues. V lost 5 bases, J lost 7 bases, and 3 bases stayed unmatched. The germline V gene encodes CDR1 MNHEY and CDR2 SMNVEV (reference sequence). In nucleotides, the CDR3 is TGTGCCAGCAGTAACGGACAGGGTGGCTACACCTTC. It is translated as CASSNGQGGYTF.

The J gene is TRBJ2-1, the V gene TRBV5-1, with 7 bases identical to TRBD1. Germline trimming cut 4 bases from V and 4 bases from J; bases unmatched to any gene: 5. Germline CDR1 reads SGHRS; CDR2 reads YFSETQ. This CDR3 spans 14 amino acids. The CDR3 sequence is CASSPGTVYNEQFF. Here the CDR3 DNA reads TGCGCCAGCAGCCCCGGGACAGTATACAATGAGCAGTTCTTC.

The chain couples TRBV19 to TRBJ1-2; 8 nucleotides align to TRBD1. Germline CDR1 reads LNHDA; CDR2 reads SQIVND (reference sequence). This CDR3 is 17 amino acids long. The V gene end was trimmed by 6 bases and the J gene end by 4 bases; junction bases not matched to a gene: 16. The CDR3 reads CASSRQSGQGNSYGYTF. The CDR3, as DNA: TGTGCCAGTAGCCGCCAGTCCGGACAGGGAAACAGCTATGGCTACACCTTC.